This T cell receptor beta chain was recovered during a study of blood T cell repertoires in COVID-19. Measured with immunoSEQ multiplex PCR; TCRdb has only the in-frame clones, and not every one. The profile covers around 300,000 clones, with approximately 90% appearing a single time and under 3% taken by the ten largest. This CDR3 has 14 residues. CDR1 and CDR2 (germline): SGHDN, FVKESK. Trimming stripped 5 bases from V and 8 bases from J, with 15 bases between. This receptor was taken from a woman between 18 and 29 years old who had recovered from COVID-19. This chain connects TRBV14 to TRBJ1-4; no clear D. The sample consisted of PBMCs or T cells enriched from blood (not recorded which). DNA for the CDR3: TGTGCCAGCAGCAAACGGAGGATTCGGGAAAAACTGTTTTTT. This codes for CASSKRRIREKLFF. Filled out from reference TRBV14 and TRBJ1-4, the complete variable domain reads EAGVTQFPSHSVIEKGQTVTLRCDPISGHDNLYWYRRVMGKEIKFLLHFVKESKQDESGMPNNRFLAERTGGTYSTLKVQPAELEDSGVYFCASSKRRIREKLFFGSGTQLSVL.